A single sample is the source of the 5 T cell receptor beta chains below, sequenced in a study of cytomegalovirus exposure and HLA in healthy donors. PCR primers comprised 60 Vbeta and 13 Jbeta primers. Using immunoSEQ multiplex PCR, the repertoire was profiled, and TCRdb retains in-frame clones only, with some absent. The table lists over 150,000 clones, about 84% of them singletons. Sequencing used PBMCs. The receptors here all came from a young man in good health and CMV-seronegative.

V is TRBV2 and J is TRBJ1-2; D might be TRBD1 (6 bases). This CDR3 is built from 13 residues. Germline values: CDR1 SNHLY, CDR2 FYNNEI. The V gene lost 10 bases and the J gene lost 1 base, with 13 bases spanning the gap. The CDR3 reads CAIGGTYNYGYTF. As DNA, the CDR3 is TGTGCCATCGGGGGGACATATAACTATGGCTACACCTTC.

The genes are TRBV10-3 and TRBJ2-7, with D perhaps TRBD1 (6 bases). CDR3 size: 14 residues. Germline V CDR1 and CDR2: ENHRY, SYGVKD. Trimming pared 6 bases from V and 3 bases from J, leaving 15 bases between. CDR3 residues: CAISLRDTHYEQYF. The CDR3 DNA reads as TGTGCCATCAGCCTCCGGGACACACACTACGAGCAGTACTTC.

The chain recombines TRBV4-2 with TRBJ2-7; D may be TRBD2 (5 bases). The germline V gene encodes CDR1 LGHNA and CDR2 YNFKEQ. Trimming stripped 3 bases from V and 3 bases from J, with 12 bases between. The CDR3 is 14 residues long. The DNA of the CDR3 is TGTGCCAGCAGCCATAGCGTAATATTCTACGAGCAGTACTTC. Its translation is CASSHSVIFYEQYF.

The rearrangement joins TRBV4-3 to TRBJ1-5; D may be TRBD1 (5 bases). V was shortened by 0 bases and J by 3 bases, with 12 bases between the two germline ends. The CDR3 runs 16 residues. Germline CDR1 is LGHNA and CDR2 is YSLEER. The CDR3 coding sequence is TGCGCCAGCAGCCAAGAGTTTCAGGGCTACAATCAGCCCCAGCATTTT. As protein: CASSQEFQGYNQPQHF.

V usage is TRBV19 and J usage is TRBJ1-2; 7 positions agree with TRBD1. This CDR3 has 17 amino acids. Germline lookup yields CDR1 LNHDA and CDR2 SQIVND (reference sequence). V was pared by 7 bases and J by 4 bases, with 18 bases of the junction left unmatched. CDR3 coding DNA: TGTGCCAGTACCTCCGGGACAGCTCTTGCTACCGTCTATGGCTACACCTTC. It specifies CASTSGTALATVYGYTF.